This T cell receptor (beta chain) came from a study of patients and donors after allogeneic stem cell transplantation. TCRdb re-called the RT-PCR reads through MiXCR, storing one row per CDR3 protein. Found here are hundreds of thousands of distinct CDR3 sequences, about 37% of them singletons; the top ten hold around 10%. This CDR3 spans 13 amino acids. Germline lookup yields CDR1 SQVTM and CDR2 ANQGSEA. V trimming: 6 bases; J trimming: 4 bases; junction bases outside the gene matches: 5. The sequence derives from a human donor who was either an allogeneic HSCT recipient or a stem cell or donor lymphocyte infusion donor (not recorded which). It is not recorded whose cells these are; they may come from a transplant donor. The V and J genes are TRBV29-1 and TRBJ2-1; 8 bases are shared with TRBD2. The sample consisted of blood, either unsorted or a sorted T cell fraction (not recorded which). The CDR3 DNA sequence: TGCAGCGTGTCAGGCGGGGGGTACAATGAGCAGTTCTTC. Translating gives CSVSGGGYNEQFF.